The clone carrying this TCR beta chain was seen only a few times. TCRdb used MiXCR to reprocess the RACE reads, holding one entry per CDR3 protein. The sample shows around 130,000 distinct CDR3 sequences, approximately 12% of them seen only once. The record originates from a study of human T cells and chemical hapten exposure. Study-wide context: The sensitizer, 2% DPC, was used on around 2 cm by around 2 cm of upper inner arm skin.

Time point noted: patch test 2, 6 weeks after DPC sensitization. Noted treatment: therapeutic diphenylcyclopropenone sensitization with weekly scalp DPC. Germline V gene sequence: CDR1 SQVTM, CDR2 ANQGSEA. The junction had 5 bases not matched to a gene; V was cut back by 0 bases and J by 0 bases. The CDR3 spans 15 residues. Sample: whole blood, taken in connection with sensitization to the hapten diphenylcyclopropenone (DPC). The chain recombines TRBV29-1 with TRBJ2-7; TRBD2 matches at 7 bases. The source of this sequence is a woman aged 50 to 65 with alopecia areata. Some clones in this sample may be carry-over from other donors' samples. CDR3 in amino acids: CSVEDSGGISYEQYF. As DNA, the CDR3 is TGCAGCGTTGAAGATTCGGGGGGAATCTCCTACGAGCAGTACTTC.